This section outlines one TCR beta chain sequence together with its context. This specimen belongs to a study of control samples from healthy donors and cancer patients. The germline gives CDR1 SGHVS, CDR2 FQNEAQ. The CDR3 runs 15 residues. V shed 3 bases and J shed 1 base, with 12 bases lying between them. Some clones are missing from TCRdb's copy, which holds only in-frame ones; the method was immunoSEQ multiplex PCR. The table has approximately 87,000 clones, roughly 91% seen once. The TCR comes from a man aged 45-60 years in good health. The specimen was blood. The chain combines TRBV7-8 with TRBJ1-1; no reliable D call. In DNA, the CDR3 is TGTGCCAGCAGCTTCACGGGTTGGGAGAACACTGAAGCTTTCTTT. Translated, it gives CASSFTGWENTEAFF.